Below are 31 T cell receptor beta chains sequenced from a single sample in a study of cytomegalovirus exposure and HLA in healthy donors. The PCR used 60 Vbeta and 13 Jbeta primers. The data were produced by immunoSEQ multiplex PCR, yet TCRdb's version contains in-frame clones alone and is incomplete. This repertoire shows approximately 150,000 clones, around three quarters found once; its top ten account for 1.5% to 2%. Material: PBMCs. The receptor source for this set is a woman younger than 45 in good health and CMV-seronegative.

The rearrangement links TRBV9 to TRBJ1-3; TRBD1 might be the D (6 bases). Trimming stripped 4 bases from V and 1 base from J, with 15 bases between. The CDR3 consists of 16 residues. Germline CDR1 reads SGDLS; CDR2 reads YYNGEE. The CDR3 protein is CASSRDTGQSGNTIYF. The CDR3 DNA reads as TGTGCCAGCAGCAGAGATACAGGGCAATCTGGAAACACCATATATTTT. Variable domain in full (rest from reference TRBV9 and TRBJ1-3): DSGVTQTPKHLITATGQRVTLRCSPRSGDLSVYWYQQSLDQGLQFLIQYYNGEERAKGNILERFSAQQFPDLHSELNLSSLELGDSALYFCASSRDTGQSGNTIYFGEGSWLTVV.

V and J are TRBV7-6 and TRBJ1-2; weak D call: TRBD1 (5 bases). The CDR3 has 13 residues. Trimming shortened V by 5 bases and J by 10 bases, and 17 bases separated the two germline ends. Germline CDR1 SGHVS, CDR2 FNYEAQ. Here the CDR3 reads CASSPTPQDPYTF. The CDR3 region has the DNA TGTGCCAGCAGCCCAACTCCACAGGACCCCTACACCTTC.

The chain couples TRBV19 to TRBJ2-7; D may be TRBD2 (6 bases). Germline-derived CDR1 and CDR2 are LNHDA and SQIVND (reference sequence). This CDR3 spans 13 amino acids. V lost 2 bases and J 5 bases, leaving 10 bases between the germline ends. The CDR3 protein is CASSIIWGDEQYF. CDR3 coding DNA: TGTGCCAGTAGTATAATCTGGGGGGACGAGCAGTACTTC.

The J gene is TRBJ1-2, the V gene TRBV2, with TRBD1 as a possible D gene (6 bases). In germline, CDR1 is SNHLY, CDR2 FYNNEI. This CDR3 region has 12 residues. Trimming took off 4 bases at V and 7 bases at J, with 10 bases between the two ends. In DNA form, the CDR3 reads TGTGCCAGCAGTGTGGGGGCAGGTGGCTACACCTTC. Protein: CASSVGAGGYTF.

This sequence joins TRBV19 and TRBJ2-7, with 7 bases identical to TRBD1. The V gene's germline CDR1 is LNHDA and CDR2 SQIVND (reference sequence). V gave up 5 bases and J gave up 0 bases; unmatched junction bases: 7. The CDR3 sequence is 15 residues long. The CDR3 sequence: CASSSPGQSSYEQYF. CDR3 DNA sequence: TGTGCCAGTAGTTCACCGGGACAGAGCTCCTACGAGCAGTACTTC.

The chain recombines TRBV5-1 with TRBJ2-7, with 10 bases fitting TRBD2. The V and J ends lost 0 bases and 7 bases, in that order; junction bases with no gene match: 16. The CDR3 has 18 amino acids. Germline values: CDR1 SGHRS, CDR2 YFSETQ. The CDR3 loop reads CASSLGPSGRGSYREQYF. The CDR3 DNA follows: TGCGCCAGCAGCTTGGGCCCCAGCGGGAGGGGCTCTTACCGGGAGCAGTACTTC.

This rearrangement joins TRBV14 to TRBJ2-4, with 8 positions matching TRBD2. The CDR3 runs to 14 residues. Germline V CDR1 and CDR2: SGHDN, FVKESK. The trim removed 8 bases at V and 3 bases at J, leaving 6 bases unmatched. CDR3 DNA sequence: TGTGCCAGCGAGCGGGAGTTGCACAAAAACATTCAGTACTTC. It encodes CASERELHKNIQYF.

This clone was observed once. The chain combines TRBV5-8 with TRBJ2-2, with 8 bases identical to TRBD1. V was clipped by 4 bases and J by 5 bases; unmatched bases: 7. This CDR3 spans 15 amino acids. Looked up from germline, CDR1 is SGHTS and CDR2 is YDEGEE. CDR3 sequence reads: CASSRWTGNTGELFF. In DNA form, the CDR3 reads TGTGCCAGCAGCCGGTGGACAGGGAATACCGGGGAGCTGTTTTTT.

This chain links TRBV28 with TRBJ2-1; D is undetermined. Deletions cut 5 bases from V and 8 bases from J, with 7 bases between. The germline CDR1 and CDR2 sequences are MDHEN and SYDVKM. The CDR3 has 11 amino acids. CDR3 region: CASSPTDEQFF. CDR3 nucleotide sequence: TGTGCCAGCAGTCCTACCGATGAGCAGTTCTTC.

CDR3 in DNA: TGTGCCTGGAGTGTAAAGGGGTGGGGGACAGACCGCGCCTCTGGAAACACCATATATTTT. This gives the protein CAWSVKGWGTDRASGNTIYF. The genes are TRBV30 and TRBJ1-3; 7 bases map to TRBD1. Germline CDR1 and CDR2: GTSNPN and SVGIG (reference sequence). J was trimmed by 0 bases and V by 0 bases; bases with no gene match: 17. The CDR3 covers 20 residues.

This sequence joins TRBV27 and TRBJ1-4; D may be TRBD1 (6 bases). V was pared by 5 bases and J by 9 bases, with 13 bases between. Looked up from germline, CDR1 is MNHEY and CDR2 is SMNVEV (reference sequence). CDR3 length equals 13 residues. The DNA for the CDR3 is TGTGCCAGCAGTCGGGAGGGGGTGAAAAAACTGTTTTTT. Translation: CASSREGVKKLFF.

This clone was recorded only once. The CDR3 region is CASSLGGNNRIRSRQRDEQFF. The CDR3 DNA sequence: TGTGCCAGCAGCTTAGGCGGGAATAACCGGATCCGGTCCCGCCAGAGGGATGAGCAGTTCTTC. The V and J genes are TRBV7-8 and TRBJ2-1; a possible D gene is TRBD2 (6 bases). The CDR3 contains 21 residues. CDR1 and CDR2 from the germline V gene are SGHVS and FQNEAQ. Trimming cost V 1 base and J 8 bases, with 33 bases left between them.

The rearrangement uses TRBV27 and TRBJ2-4, with 10 bases aligning to TRBD1. The CDR3 loop spans 16 amino acids. Trimming took 5 bases from V and 2 from J; bases not matched to a gene: 6. The V gene's germline CDR1 is MNHEY and CDR2 SMNVEV (reference sequence). The DNA of the CDR3 is TGTGCCAGCAGTGCTTGGGACAGGGGTACCAAAAACATTCAGTACTTC. It translates to CASSAWDRGTKNIQYF.

J is TRBJ1-2 and V is TRBV25-1, with D unresolved. The germline V gene has CDR1 MGHDK and CDR2 SYGVNS. Trimming removed 3 bases from V and 8 bases from J, with 10 bases in between. This CDR3 comprises 12 residues. CDR3 sequence (DNA): TGTGCCAGCAGTGATGGAACTAGCGGCTACACCTTC. Its translation: CASSDGTSGYTF.

The chain joins TRBV4-1 to TRBJ1-2; TRBD1 matches 9 bases. The CDR3 runs 16 residues. Germline V gene sequence: CDR1 MGHRA, CDR2 YSYEKL. J was trimmed by 13 bases and V by 6 bases; bases with no gene match: 21. The CDR3 bases are TGCGCCAGCAGACTCAGTTCCTCCGGGACAGGGTCGATTTCCACCTTC. Amino acid sequence: CASRLSSSGTGSISTF.

The chain has TRBV5-1 and TRBJ2-3; a possible D gene is TRBD2 (5 bases). The germline CDR1 and CDR2 sequences are SGHRS and YFSETQ. Trimming removed 4 bases from V and 4 bases from J, with 13 bases in between. The CDR3 totals 14 residues. CDR3 nucleotides: TGCGCCAGCAGCCGAACTAGTGTGGCAGATACGCAGTATTTT. Translation gives CASSRTSVADTQYF. Combining the CDR3 with reference TRBV5-1 and TRBJ2-3 gives the whole variable domain KAGVTQTPRYLIKTRGQQVTLSCSPISGHRSVSWYQQTPGQGLQFLFEYFSETQRNKGNFPGRFSGRQFSNSRSEMNVSTLELGDSALYLCASSRTSVADTQYFGPGTRLTVL.

The chain joins TRBV12-5 to TRBJ1-2, with 9 bases lining up with TRBD1. The trim removed 6 bases at V and 8 bases at J, leaving 7 bases unmatched. From germline, CDR1 is LGHNT and CDR2 FRNRAP. The CDR3 loop spans 13 amino acids. CDR3 bases: TGTGCTAGTGGACCGGACAGGGGTAGGGGCTACACCTTC. Translated, it gives CASGPDRGRGYTF.

This chain uses TRBV10-1 with TRBJ1-1, with D possibly being TRBD1 (5 bases). Germline V CDR1 and CDR2: WNHNN, SYGVQD (reference sequence). The CDR3 sequence is 15 residues long. The V end was cut by 5 bases, the J end by 0 bases, with 13 bases between. CDR3 sequence reads: CASSPGTVMNTEAFF. In DNA form, the CDR3 reads TGCGCCAGCAGTCCCGGGACTGTTATGAACACTGAAGCTTTCTTT.

The chain couples TRBV4-2 to TRBJ2-3; 7 bases line up with TRBD1. The V gene end was trimmed by 0 bases and the J gene end by 0 bases; junction bases not matched to a gene: 3. Per the germline V gene, CDR1 is LGHNA and CDR2 is YNFKEQ. The CDR3 is 16 amino acids. The CDR3 here is CASSQEPGGSTDTQYF. The CDR3 region has the DNA TGTGCCAGCAGCCAAGAACCAGGGGGTAGCACAGATACGCAGTATTTT.

The gene calls are TRBV9 and TRBJ1-1, with 8 positions matching TRBD1. Germline-derived CDR1 and CDR2 are SGDLS and YYNGEE. This CDR3 is 15 amino acids long. J gave up 6 bases and V 0 bases, and 7 bases lay outside the gene matches. The CDR3 bases are TGTGCCAGCAGCGTAGTTACAGGGGGGAGGCCTGAAGCTTTCTTT. This codes for CASSVVTGGRPEAFF.

This chain connects TRBV28 to TRBJ1-1; no clear D gene. Germline loops: CDR1 MDHEN, CDR2 SYDVKM. Trimming cost V 7 bases and J 6 bases, with 18 bases left between them. The CDR3 totals 14 residues. CDR3 sequence reads: CASNIPLRRAEAFF. The CDR3 DNA reads TGTGCCAGCAACATACCCCTGAGGAGGGCTGAAGCTTTCTTT.

This clone came up once. V and J are TRBV5-1 and TRBJ2-1; 9 nucleotides match TRBD1. The CDR3 consists of 17 residues. Germline CDR1 and CDR2: SGHRS and YFSETQ. The J segment lost 1 base and the V segment lost 4 bases, leaving 9 bases of the junction unmatched. The CDR3 spells CASSPIAGTGSYNEQFF. CDR3 coding DNA: TGCGCCAGCAGCCCCATCGCCGGGACAGGGTCCTACAATGAGCAGTTCTTC.

This chain links TRBV5-8 with TRBJ1-6; 7 bases agree with TRBD1. From germline, CDR1 is SGHTS and CDR2 YDEGEE. J lost 10 bases, V lost 2 bases, and 6 bases had no gene match. This CDR3 spans 14 amino acids. The DNA for the CDR3 is TGTGCCAGCAGCTTCCGGACAGGAGGGTCACCCCTCCACTTT. It is translated as CASSFRTGGSPLHF.

The CDR3 nucleotides are TGTGCCAGCAGTCGCCAACTAGCGAGCACAGATACGCAGTATTTT. Protein: CASSRQLASTDTQYF. The chain employs TRBV6-5 and TRBJ2-3; 7 nucleotides agree with TRBD2. Trimming took 5 bases from V and 0 from J; bases not matched to a gene: 5. Germline values: CDR1 MNHEY, CDR2 SVGAGI. This CDR3 has 15 residues.

V usage is TRBV14 and J usage is TRBJ1-6; D is ambiguous. From germline, CDR1 is SGHDN and CDR2 FVKESK. CDR3 length equals 13 residues. V lost 1 base, J lost 8 bases, and 6 bases lay in between. The CDR3 here is CASSQAGDSPLHF. The CDR3 nucleotides read TGTGCCAGCAGCCAAGCCGGGGATTCACCCCTCCACTTT.

The genes are TRBV29-1 and TRBJ1-5; D is unresolved. V shed 5 bases and J shed 2 bases, with 13 bases lying between them. Germline V gene data show CDR1 as SQVTM and CDR2 as ANQGSEA. The CDR3 sequence is 14 residues long. DNA for the CDR3: TGCAGCGTTCGGGGTCTCGATGGCAATCAGCCCCAGCATTTT. Translated: CSVRGLDGNQPQHF.

This rearrangement joins TRBV6-5 to TRBJ2-7; 11 nucleotides align to TRBD2. The CDR3 is made up of 11 amino acids. J was trimmed by 5 bases and V by 9 bases; bases with no gene match: 0. CDR1 is MNHEY and CDR2 is SVGAGI in the germline V gene. CDR3 in DNA: TGTGCCAGACTAGCGGGAGACGAGCAGTACTTC. It yields the protein CARLAGDEQYF.

The DNA of the CDR3 is TGTGCCAGCAGCCAAGGGCTTACCGGGGAGCTGTTTTTT. Protein product: CASSQGLTGELFF. The chain employs TRBV4-2 and TRBJ2-2, with D hard to call. Trimming removed 1 base from V and 5 bases from J, with 5 bases in between. CDR3 length equals 13 residues. Per germline, CDR1 LGHNA and CDR2 YNFKEQ.

The gene calls are TRBV19 and TRBJ2-3; 14 bases map to TRBD2. CDR1 is LNHDA, CDR2 SQIVND, per germline (reference sequence). The CDR3 totals 18 residues. V lost 3 bases, J lost 1 base, and 6 bases stayed unmatched. The CDR3 nucleotides read TGTGCCAGTAGTATCAGACTAGCGGGGGGGCCCGGCACAGATACGCAGTATTTT. Translated, it gives CASSIRLAGGPGTDTQYF.

This clone appeared a single time. V and J are TRBV5-1 and TRBJ1-1; tentative D call: TRBD1 (5 bases). CDR1 and CDR2 (germline): SGHRS, YFSETQ. CDR3 length: 14 residues. V lost 2 bases and J lost 4, with 12 bases in between. CDR3 in amino acids: CASSFQGLGTEAFF. CDR3 in DNA: TGCGCCAGCAGCTTCCAGGGATTGGGCACTGAAGCTTTCTTT. The whole variable domain, filled in from reference TRBV5-1 and TRBJ1-1, reads KAGVTQTPRYLIKTRGQQVTLSCSPISGHRSVSWYQQTPGQGLQFLFEYFSETQRNKGNFPGRFSGRQFSNSRSEMNVSTLELGDSALYLCASSFQGLGTEAFFGQGTRLTVV.

This clone was detected only once. The chain combines TRBV19 with TRBJ2-1; TRBD2 matches 7 bases. J lost 8 bases, V lost 4 bases, and 11 bases had no gene match. The CDR3 consists of 15 residues. CDR1 is LNHDA, CDR2 SQIVND, per germline (reference sequence). The CDR3 nucleotides are TGTGCCAGTAGTACCCGACTAGCCGGGTCGCATGAGCAGTTCTTC. This sequence encodes CASSTRLAGSHEQFF. The complete variable domain, with remaining parts taken from reference TRBV19 and TRBJ2-1, reads DGGITQSPKYLFRKEGQNVTLSCEQNLNHDAMYWYRQDPGQGLRLIYYSQIVNDFQKGDIAEGYSVSREKKESFPLTVTSAQKNPTAFYLCASSTRLAGSHEQFFGPGTRLTVL.